This TCR beta chain was identified in a study of blood T cells in healthy people across ages (dated by TCRdb to the mid-2010s). Context from the whole study: In model experiments, roughly one uniquely barcoded TCR beta cDNA molecule per two T cells was captured by template switching. The study measured age-related changes in TCR beta repertoire diversity using deep sequencing normalized with unique cDNA molecular identifiers. To avoid experimental bias, donors of different ages were distributed randomly across sequencing lanes. Two additional independent replicas of 1 million unique cDNA reads from the same blood draw were analyzed for two donors (one aged 18 to 29 and one aged 80 or older). Four age groups were formed from the donors: young (average approximately 15 years), middle-aged (around 39), aged (over 55) and long-lived (approximately 80).

Library prep was done by 5' RACE. For sequencing, an Illumina HiSeq 2500 was employed. The second PCR ran for about 6 to 12 cycles and used a J-beta primer mix along with a sample-barcoded 5' primer. Each TCR beta cDNA molecule received a unique molecular identifier from a template-switch 5' adaptor carrying 12 random nucleotides. At least 2.5 million CDR3-containing paired-end reads were obtained from each sample. First-strand cDNA synthesis was performed from all RNA using the Mint cDNA synthesis kit, with priming by a TRBC-specific oligonucleotide. After uracil-DNA glycosylase treatment, a first 18-cycle PCR used universal primers M1SS and BC2_uni_R on all cDNA. In the original analysis: Each sample was normalized by randomly selecting 1 million high-quality reads, each carrying a distinct molecular identifier. Reads sharing molecular identifiers were discarded rather than binned into consensus sequences. CDR3 identification, clonotype clustering and error correction used MiTCR with a Q25 quality threshold and the strictest error-elimination algorithm. A nonparametric unseen species model with Euler transformation was used to estimate a lower bound on total TCR beta diversity. The public sequencing data were trimmed at Q25 with fastp and processed into clonotypes with MiXCR by TCRdb, which kept only in-frame beta chains. Rows merge per CDR3 protein into single entries with the most common DNA and genes. These V and J calls rely on TCRdb rather than the paper's analysis. This sample holds around 1,500,000 distinct CDR3 sequences; 28% were observed only once. In total, the top ten clones hold about 7.7% of the sample.

Systemically healthy Caucasian individuals from Russia, some 38 in total and aged about 6 to 100 years, were included as donors. Around 9.7 milliliters of peripheral blood were collected from each donor into EDTA-treated Vacutainer tubes. PBMCs were isolated by Ficoll-Paque density-gradient centrifugation, with at least 6 million obtained per sample. Total RNA, at least 6 micrograms per sample, was extracted from PBMCs with Trizol reagent. For every donor, an aliquot of PBMCs went through flow cytometry to measure the percentages of naive CD45RAhigh/CD27high T cells. V is clipped by 6 bases and J by 12 bases, and the sequence between their germline boundaries is 14 bases long. Per the germline V gene (reference sequence), DFQATT is the CDR1 and SNEGSKA is the CDR2. The CDR3 contains 10 residues, cysteine and phenylalanine counted. The sequence is cut down to CDR3 DNA, 30 bases in frame from base 1.

On the study overall, not on this receptor specifically: The CMV infection status of donors was not known, potentially confounding age-related changes in expanded clonotypes. As age increased, observed TCR beta diversity per million T cells dropped in a roughly linear way, and a significant reduction was already evident by age about 36. There was a strong correlation between observed TCR beta diversity and the percentage of naive T cells measured by flow cytometry. Estimates of total diversity from one million sequenced T cells were regarded as lower bounds and underestimates. Since profiling was done on bulk unsorted PBMCs, naive and antigen-experienced compartments could not be conclusively compared. Compared with the aged group, the long-lived group had more naive CD4+ T cells, fewer expanded clones and increased TCR diversity, a pattern suggesting age selection.

To note about this clonotype: The antigen it recognizes is unknown. Base qualities are not recorded, but no much larger clone differs from it by a single base.

This TCR came from a woman in her twenties or thirties in good health. Sequenced input: blood. The sequence joins TRBV20-1 to TRBJ1-2, with the D segment identity uncertain. The DNA reads as follows: TGCAGTGCGGACGCTCGCCCGAACACCTTC. Translated, this is CSADARPNTF.